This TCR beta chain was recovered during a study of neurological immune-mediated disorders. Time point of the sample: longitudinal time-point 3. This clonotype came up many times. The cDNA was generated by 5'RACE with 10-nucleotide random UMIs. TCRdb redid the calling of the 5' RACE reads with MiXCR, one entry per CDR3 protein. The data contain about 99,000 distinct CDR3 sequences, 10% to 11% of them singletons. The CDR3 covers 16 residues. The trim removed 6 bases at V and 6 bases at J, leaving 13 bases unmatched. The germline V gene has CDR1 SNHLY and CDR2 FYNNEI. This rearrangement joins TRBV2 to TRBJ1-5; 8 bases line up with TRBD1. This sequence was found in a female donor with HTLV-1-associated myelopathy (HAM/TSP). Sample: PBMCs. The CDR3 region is CASRPGGVQVGQPQHF. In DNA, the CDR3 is TGTGCCAGCAGGCCAGGGGGCGTTCAGGTCGGTCAGCCCCAGCATTTT.